The 3 T cell receptor beta chains in this list originate from one sample, sequenced in a study of shared T cell receptors in the human thymus. The table came from immunoSEQ multiplex PCR; TCRdb's copy has only in-frame clones and leaves some out. The table records approximately 760,000 clones, 80% to 90% of them present only once. A further study also used this sample, focusing on human thymus T cells.

Sequencing used thymocytes. Receptor source: a girl under three years old with a congenital heart defect.

The chain combines TRBV5-4 with TRBJ1-1; D is unclear. This CDR3 has 15 amino acids. Germline V lookup: CDR1 SGHNT, CDR2 YYREEE (reference sequence). With 7 bases removed from V and 2 bases from J, the gap between germline ends came to 18 bases. CDR3: CASQSKTRLNTEAFF. The DNA of the CDR3 is TGTGCCAGCCAGTCCAAAACCAGACTAAACACTGAAGCTTTCTTT. The full variable domain, rest sourced from reference TRBV5-4 and TRBJ1-1, is ETGVTQSPTHLIKTRGQQVTLRCSSQSGHNTVSWYQQALGQGPQFIFQYYREEENGRGNFPPRFSGLQFPNYSSELNVNALELDDSALYLCASQSKTRLNTEAFFGQGTRLTVV.

This clone showed up just once. The chain recombines TRBV7-4 with TRBJ1-1, with D unresolved. V was trimmed by 5 bases and J by 1 base, leaving 14 bases between them. Germline V gene data show CDR1 as SGHVT and CDR2 as SQSDAQ. The CDR3 contains 15 residues. Here the CDR3 DNA reads TGTGCCAGCAGCCCACTAGGCTGGAGGAACACTGAAGCTTTCTTT. This translates into CASSPLGWRNTEAFF.

CDR3 sequence: CATSTPLVEGAIYSNQPQHF. The CDR3 region has the DNA TGTGCCACCAGCACCCCCCTCGTGGAGGGGGCGATCTATAGCAATCAGCCCCAGCATTTT. The chain uses TRBV15 and TRBJ1-5; TRBD1 matches at 7 bases. Trimming removed 4 bases from V and 0 bases from J; junction bases left unmatched: 18. Looked up from germline, CDR1 is LNHNV and CDR2 is YYDKDF (reference sequence). This CDR3 spans 20 amino acids. The complete variable domain, with remaining parts taken from reference TRBV15 and TRBJ1-5, reads DAMVIQNPRYQVTQFGKPVTLSCSQTLNHNVMYWYQQKSSQAPKLLFHYYDKDFNNEADTPDNFQSRRPNTSFCFLDIRSPGLGDTAMYLCATSTPLVEGAIYSNQPQHFGDGTRLSIL.